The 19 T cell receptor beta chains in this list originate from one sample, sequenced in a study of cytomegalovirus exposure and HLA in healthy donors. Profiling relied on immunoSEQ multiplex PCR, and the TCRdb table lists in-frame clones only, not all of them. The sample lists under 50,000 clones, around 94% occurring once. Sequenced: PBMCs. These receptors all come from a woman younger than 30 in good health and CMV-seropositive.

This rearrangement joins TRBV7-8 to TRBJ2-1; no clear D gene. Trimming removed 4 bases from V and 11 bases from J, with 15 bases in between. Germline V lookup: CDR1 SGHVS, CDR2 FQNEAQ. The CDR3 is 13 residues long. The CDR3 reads CASSSRSLEQQFF. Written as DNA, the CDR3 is TGTGCCAGCAGCTCGAGGTCCTTGGAGCAGCAGTTCTTC.

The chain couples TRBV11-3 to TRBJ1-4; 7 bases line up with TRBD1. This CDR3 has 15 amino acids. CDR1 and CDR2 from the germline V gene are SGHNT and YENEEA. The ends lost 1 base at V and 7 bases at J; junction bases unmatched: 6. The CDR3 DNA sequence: TGTGCCAGCAGCTTAGCTCAAGGGGGCAGTGAAAAACTGTTTTTT. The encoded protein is CASSLAQGGSEKLFF.

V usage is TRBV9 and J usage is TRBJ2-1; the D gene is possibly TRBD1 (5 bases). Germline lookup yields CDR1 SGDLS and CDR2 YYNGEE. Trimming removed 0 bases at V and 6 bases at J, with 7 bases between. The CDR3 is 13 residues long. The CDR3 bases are TGTGCCAGCAGCGTAGGCAGGGTCAATGAGCAGTTCTTC. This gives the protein CASSVGRVNEQFF.

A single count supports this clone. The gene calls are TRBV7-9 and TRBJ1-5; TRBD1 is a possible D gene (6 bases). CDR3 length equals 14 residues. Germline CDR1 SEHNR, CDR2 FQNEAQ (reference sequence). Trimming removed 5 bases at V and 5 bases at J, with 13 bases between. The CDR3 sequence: CASSTTGLYQPQHF. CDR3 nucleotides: TGTGCCAGCAGCACAACAGGGCTCTATCAGCCCCAGCATTTT.

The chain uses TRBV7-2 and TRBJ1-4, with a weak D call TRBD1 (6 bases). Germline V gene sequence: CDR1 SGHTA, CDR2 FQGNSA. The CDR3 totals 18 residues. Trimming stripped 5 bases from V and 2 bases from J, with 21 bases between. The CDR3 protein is CASSLRRFRGSTNEKLFF. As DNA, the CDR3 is TGTGCCAGCAGCCTTAGAAGATTCAGGGGAAGCACTAATGAAAAACTGTTTTTT.

The CDR3: CASSLVSSGNYEQYF. The DNA for the CDR3 is TGTGCCAGCAGTTTAGTTTCTAGCGGAAACTACGAGCAGTACTTC. The J gene is TRBJ2-7, the V gene TRBV28; TRBD2 matches at 7 bases. This CDR3 is built from 15 residues. The V gene's germline CDR1 is MDHEN and CDR2 SYDVKM. Germline trimming cut 2 bases from V and 3 bases from J; bases unmatched to any gene: 7.

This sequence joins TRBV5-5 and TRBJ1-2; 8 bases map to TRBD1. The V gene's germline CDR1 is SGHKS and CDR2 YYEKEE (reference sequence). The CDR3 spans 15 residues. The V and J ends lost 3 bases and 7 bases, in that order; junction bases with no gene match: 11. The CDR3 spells CASSSPWQGAIGYTF. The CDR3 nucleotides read TGTGCCAGCAGCTCCCCCTGGCAGGGGGCGATTGGCTACACCTTC.

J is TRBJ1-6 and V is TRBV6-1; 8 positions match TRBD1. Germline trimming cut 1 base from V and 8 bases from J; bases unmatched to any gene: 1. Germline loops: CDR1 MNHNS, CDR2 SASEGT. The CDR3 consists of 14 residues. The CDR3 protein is CASSEVRGHSPLHF. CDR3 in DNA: TGTGCCAGCAGTGAAGTCAGGGGGCATTCACCCCTCCACTTT.

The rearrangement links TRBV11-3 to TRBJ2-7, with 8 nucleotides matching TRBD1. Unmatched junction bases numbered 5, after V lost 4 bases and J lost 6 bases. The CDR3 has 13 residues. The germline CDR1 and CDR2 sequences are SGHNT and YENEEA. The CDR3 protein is CASSSTDRAEQYF. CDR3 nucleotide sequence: TGTGCCAGCAGCTCCACGGACAGGGCCGAGCAGTACTTC.

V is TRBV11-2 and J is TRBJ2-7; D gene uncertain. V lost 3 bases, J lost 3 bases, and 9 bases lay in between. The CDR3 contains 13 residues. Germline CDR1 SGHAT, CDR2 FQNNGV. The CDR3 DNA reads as TGTGCCAGCAGCTTTTCCCCAAACTACGAGCAGTACTTC. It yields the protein CASSFSPNYEQYF.

The DNA of the CDR3 is TGTGCCAGCAGCCCCCCCAGGGGGCAAACGCAGTATTTT. It yields the protein CASSPPRGQTQYF. The V call is TRBV11-2, the J call TRBJ2-3; TRBD1 matches at 8 bases. Germline V lookup: CDR1 SGHAT, CDR2 FQNNGV. Unmatched junction bases numbered 7, after V lost 5 bases and J lost 9 bases. The CDR3 has 13 residues.

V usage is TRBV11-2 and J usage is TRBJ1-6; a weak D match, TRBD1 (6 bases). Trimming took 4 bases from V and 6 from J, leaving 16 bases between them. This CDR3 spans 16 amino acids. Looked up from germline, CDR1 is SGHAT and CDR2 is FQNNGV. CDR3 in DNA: TGTGCCAGCAGCTCCACACTTACAGGGACTAATTCACCCCTCCACTTT. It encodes CASSSTLTGTNSPLHF.

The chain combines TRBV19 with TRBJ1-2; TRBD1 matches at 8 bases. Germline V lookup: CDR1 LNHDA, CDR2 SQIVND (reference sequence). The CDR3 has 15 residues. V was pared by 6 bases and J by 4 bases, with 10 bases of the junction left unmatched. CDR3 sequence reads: CASRFGQGPPYGYTF. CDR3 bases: TGTGCCAGTAGGTTCGGACAGGGCCCTCCCTATGGCTACACCTTC.

CDR3 in DNA: TGTGCCAGCAGGGACAGAACCTACGAGCAGTACTTC. It codes for CASRDRTYEQYF. The J gene is TRBJ2-7, the V gene TRBV6-1; D is possibly TRBD1 (6 bases). The CDR3 runs to 12 residues. The germline V gene encodes CDR1 MNHNS and CDR2 SASEGT. The V and J ends lost 6 bases and 2 bases respectively, with 8 bases between them.

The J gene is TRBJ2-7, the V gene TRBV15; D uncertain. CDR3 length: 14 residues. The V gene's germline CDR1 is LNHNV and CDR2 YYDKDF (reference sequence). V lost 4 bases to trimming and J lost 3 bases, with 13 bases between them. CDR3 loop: CATSTGTDLYEQYF. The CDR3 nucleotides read TGTGCCACCAGCACTGGTACAGACCTCTACGAGCAGTACTTC.

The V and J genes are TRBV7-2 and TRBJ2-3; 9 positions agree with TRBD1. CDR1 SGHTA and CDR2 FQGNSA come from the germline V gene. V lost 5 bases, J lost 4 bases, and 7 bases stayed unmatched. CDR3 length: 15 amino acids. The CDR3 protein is CASSLGQGFADTQYF. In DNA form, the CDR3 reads TGTGCCAGCAGCCTGGGACAGGGCTTCGCAGATACGCAGTATTTT.

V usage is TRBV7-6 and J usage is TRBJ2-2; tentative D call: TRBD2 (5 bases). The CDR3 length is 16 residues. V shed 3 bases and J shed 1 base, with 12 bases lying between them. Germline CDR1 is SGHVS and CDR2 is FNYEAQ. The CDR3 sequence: CASSFLIGMNTGELFF. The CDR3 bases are TGTGCCAGCAGCTTCCTTATCGGGATGAACACCGGGGAGCTGTTTTTT.

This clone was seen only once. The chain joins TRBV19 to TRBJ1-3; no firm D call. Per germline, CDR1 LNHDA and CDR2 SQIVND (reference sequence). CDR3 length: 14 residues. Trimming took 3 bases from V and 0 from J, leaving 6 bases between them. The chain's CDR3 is CASSIDNSGNTIYF. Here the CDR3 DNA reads TGTGCCAGTAGTATCGACAACTCTGGAAACACCATATATTTT. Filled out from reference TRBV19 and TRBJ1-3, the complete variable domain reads DGGITQSPKYLFRKEGQNVTLSCEQNLNHDAMYWYRQDPGQGLRLIYYSQIVNDFQKGDIAEGYSVSREKKESFPLTVTSAQKNPTAFYLCASSIDNSGNTIYFGEGSWLTVV.

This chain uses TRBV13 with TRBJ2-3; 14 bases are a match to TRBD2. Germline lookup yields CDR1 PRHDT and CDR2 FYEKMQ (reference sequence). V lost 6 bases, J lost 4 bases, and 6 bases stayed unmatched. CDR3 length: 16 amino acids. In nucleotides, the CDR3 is TGTGCCAGCAGTCGACTAGCGGGAGGGCCCTCAGATACGCAGTATTTT. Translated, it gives CASSRLAGGPSDTQYF.